This passage covers 26 T cell receptor beta chains from one sample sequenced in a study of siplizumab effects on memory and regulatory T cells. Produced via immunoSEQ multiplex PCR; TCRdb's table is partial and in-frame only. The sample shows 80,000 to 130,000 clones, about 91% of them seen only once. Sequenced: Tregs sorted from blood. These receptors were obtained from a human donor in good health.

This chain links TRBV4-1 with TRBJ2-3; TRBD2 matches at 12 bases. CDR3 length: 19 amino acids. J lost 2 bases, V lost 0 bases, and 9 bases had no gene match. Germline V CDR1 and CDR2: MGHRA, YSYEKL. CDR3 amino acids: CASSQERLAGGGPTDTQYF. CDR3 DNA: TGCGCCAGCAGCCAAGAACGTCTAGCGGGAGGGGGCCCCACAGATACGCAGTATTTT.

This chain joins TRBV5-1 and TRBJ2-5, with D possibly matching TRBD1 (6 bases). Germline CDR1 is SGHRS and CDR2 is YFSETQ. V was shortened by 3 bases and J by 0 bases, with 12 bases between the two germline ends. This CDR3 has 15 amino acids. The chain's CDR3 is CASSSITGNQETQYF. In DNA form, the CDR3 reads TGCGCCAGCAGCTCAATCACAGGGAACCAAGAGACCCAGTACTTC.

This clone occurred once. The genes are TRBV27 and TRBJ2-5; either TRBD1 or TRBD2 may supply D (5 bases each). The J call may be wrong; the DNA end is better matched by TRBJ2-7. The CDR3 is made up of 15 amino acids. Germline CDR1 reads MNHEY; CDR2 reads SMNVEV (reference sequence). CDR3 region: CASSLGTAGSYEQYF. The CDR3 DNA sequence: TGTGCCAGCAGTTTAGGGACGGCAGGCTCCTACGAGCAGTACTTC.

The gene calls are TRBV10-2 and TRBJ2-7; weak D call: TRBD2 (7 bases). This CDR3 comprises 16 residues. V lost 6 bases to trimming and J lost 6 bases, with 24 bases between them. Germline assignment: CDR1 WSHSY and CDR2 SAAADI. CDR3 loop: CASSPRGLAEGLEQYF. The CDR3 nucleotides read TGCGCCAGCAGCCCCCGGGGGCTAGCGGAGGGGCTCGAGCAGTACTTC.

The V gene is TRBV19, the J gene TRBJ1-5; 7 bases align to TRBD1. CDR3 length equals 14 residues. Germline CDR1 LNHDA, CDR2 SQIVND (reference sequence). V lost 1 base to trimming and J lost 5 bases; unmatched junction nucleotides: 2. The CDR3 region is CASSIVQGYQPQHF. As DNA, the CDR3 is TGTGCCAGTAGTATAGTACAGGGGTATCAGCCCCAGCATTTT.

The chain uses TRBV11-3 and TRBJ1-4; D uncertain. The germline V gene encodes CDR1 SGHNT and CDR2 YENEEA. The CDR3 has 14 residues. V dropped 4 bases and J dropped 0 bases, with 6 bases sitting between them. For the CDR3, the DNA is TGTGCCAGCAGCTCGACCCCAACTAATGAAAAACTGTTTTTT. It codes for CASSSTPTNEKLFF.

The chain has TRBV9 and TRBJ2-3; 8 bases match TRBD2. V trimming: 4 bases; J trimming: 2 bases; junction bases outside the gene matches: 9. The CDR3 spans 16 residues. Germline CDR1 reads SGDLS; CDR2 reads YYNGEE. CDR3 nucleotides: TGTGCCAGCAGCCCCCCCACTAGCGGCCTCACAGATACGCAGTATTTT. It translates to CASSPPTSGLTDTQYF.

The chain combines TRBV5-4 with TRBJ2-3; D is ambiguous. This CDR3 contains 15 residues. Deletions cut 0 bases from V and 1 base from J, with 9 bases between. Germline loops: CDR1 SGHNT, CDR2 YYREEE (reference sequence). The CDR3 DNA reads TGTGCCAGCAGCTTGGCCAACCGCCGCACAGATACGCAGTATTTT. This encodes CASSLANRRTDTQYF.

The chain uses TRBV7-9 and TRBJ2-3, with D hard to call. Trimming removed 2 bases from V and 1 base from J, with 10 bases in between. The CDR3 is made up of 15 amino acids. Germline assignment: CDR1 SEHNR and CDR2 FQNEAQ (reference sequence). The DNA of the CDR3 is TGTGCCAGCAGCTTATCGAGTTTGGGCACAGATACGCAGTATTTT. Translation gives CASSLSSLGTDTQYF.

This chain links TRBV6-1 with TRBJ2-7; 7 bases are shared with TRBD2. Trimming cost V 4 bases and J 2 bases; bases outside gene matches: 5. The CDR3 consists of 14 residues. Germline V gene lookup returns CDR1 MNHNS and CDR2 SASEGT. The CDR3 spells CASSGSGLAYEQYF. The CDR3, as DNA: TGTGCCAGCAGTGGAAGCGGACTAGCCTACGAGCAGTACTTC.

The chain combines TRBV5-1 with TRBJ2-1; D is undetermined. Looked up from germline, CDR1 is SGHRS and CDR2 is YFSETQ. V lost 0 bases, J lost 12 bases, and 13 bases lay in between. CDR3 length equals 13 residues. CDR3 coding DNA: TGCGCCAGCAGCTTGGATAGCTCGGTATGGCAGTTCTTC. Protein: CASSLDSSVWQFF.

The J gene is TRBJ2-1, the V gene TRBV19, with 7 positions matching TRBD1. Per germline, CDR1 LNHDA and CDR2 SQIVND (reference sequence). The CDR3 has 13 amino acids. Losses at the gene ends were 3 bases for V and 5 bases for J; bases not matched to a gene: 1. DNA for the CDR3: TGTGCCAGTAGTATCGACAGGGACAATGAGCAGTTCTTC. This codes for CASSIDRDNEQFF.

The V and J genes are TRBV5-6 and TRBJ2-3, with D hard to call. V was clipped by 2 bases and J by 2 bases, with 0 bases between them. Germline-derived CDR1 and CDR2 are SGHDT and YYEEEE. The CDR3 consists of 11 residues. CDR3 sequence reads: CASSFTDTQYF. CDR3 DNA: TGTGCCAGCAGCTTCACAGATACGCAGTATTTT.

This clone was observed a single time. The V gene is TRBV11-3, the J gene TRBJ2-5; 9 bases line up with TRBD2. This CDR3 has 15 amino acids. Germline V CDR1 and CDR2: SGHNT, YENEEA. Losses at the gene ends were 5 bases for V and 2 bases for J; bases not matched to a gene: 6. The CDR3 protein is CASSPRTSEQETQYF. CDR3 coding DNA: TGTGCCAGCAGCCCCCGGACTAGCGAACAAGAGACCCAGTACTTC.

The rearrangement links TRBV7-9 to TRBJ2-1, with 12 bases matching TRBD2. This CDR3 is 14 amino acids long. Germline V CDR1 and CDR2: SEHNR, FQNEAQ (reference sequence). The J segment lost 12 bases and the V segment lost 4 bases, leaving 7 bases of the junction unmatched. CDR3 region: CASSWTSGVDPQFF. CDR3 DNA sequence: TGTGCCAGCAGCTGGACTAGCGGGGTAGATCCGCAGTTCTTC. Full variable domain (rest looked up from reference TRBV7-9 and TRBJ2-1): DTGVSQNPRHKITKRGQNVTFRCDPISEHNRLYWYRQTLGQGPEFLTYFQNEAQLEKSRLLSDRFSAERPKGSFSTLEIQRTEQGDSAMYLCASSWTSGVDPQFFGPGTRLTVL.

This chain links TRBV19 with TRBJ1-2; 9 positions match TRBD1. This CDR3 spans 15 amino acids. V lost 6 bases and J lost 4; bases outside the gene matches: 9. Germline loops: CDR1 LNHDA, CDR2 SQIVND (reference sequence). The CDR3 nucleotides read TGTGCCAGTAGAGCCCCGGGACAGGGAGCCTATGGCTACACCTTC. This sequence encodes CASRAPGQGAYGYTF.

The chain combines TRBV5-3 with TRBJ1-5; no clear D gene. TRBV5-3 is treated as an ORF (open reading frame) with a function not yet certain. This CDR3 contains 16 residues. V lost 0 bases to trimming and J lost 0 bases, with 10 bases between them. As DNA, the CDR3 is TGTGCCAGAAGCTTGGCCCGGCAGGCTAGCAATCAGCCCCAGCATTTT. Amino acids: CARSLARQASNQPQHF.

This clone has only a few counts. The chain employs TRBV15 and TRBJ2-5, with 11 bases aligning to TRBD2. Germline lookup yields CDR1 LNHNV and CDR2 YYDKDF (reference sequence). The CDR3 is 17 amino acids. V shed 0 bases and J 4 bases; nucleotides not matched to a gene: 7. This CDR3 is CATSRDLAGGLGETQYF. As DNA, the CDR3 is TGTGCCACCAGCAGAGATTTAGCGGGAGGGCTCGGAGAGACCCAGTACTTC.

The J gene is TRBJ1-2, the V gene TRBV10-3; D unresolved. CDR3 length equals 14 residues. Germline V lookup: CDR1 ENHRY, CDR2 SYGVKD. With 2 bases removed from V and 5 bases from J, the gap between germline ends came to 12 bases. The CDR3 spells CAISEGSVNYGYTF. The CDR3 DNA is TGTGCCATCAGTGAGGGGTCGGTTAATTATGGCTACACCTTC.

The rearrangement joins TRBV28 to TRBJ2-7; D is possibly TRBD2 (7 bases). V was trimmed by 7 bases and J by 5 bases, leaving 15 bases between them. The CDR3 length is 13 residues. The germline V gene has CDR1 MDHEN and CDR2 SYDVKM. The DNA for the CDR3 is TGTGCCAGCACTGGGGGCGCGGGGGACGAGCAGTACTTC. Encoded protein: CASTGGAGDEQYF. The complete variable domain, with remaining parts taken from reference TRBV28 and TRBJ2-7, reads DVKVTQSSRYLVKRTGEKVFLECVQDMDHENMFWYRQDPGLGLRLIYFSYDVKMKEKGDIPEGYSVSREKKERFSLILESASTNQTSMYLCASTGGAGDEQYFGPGTRLTVT.

This rearrangement joins TRBV11-2 to TRBJ2-4; D is possibly TRBD2 (7 bases). Germline V CDR1 and CDR2: SGHAT, FQNNGV. The length of the CDR3 is 15 residues. V lost 1 base and J 7 bases, leaving 14 bases between the germline ends. The CDR3 is CASSLVPGGRNIQYF. CDR3 DNA: TGTGCCAGCAGCTTAGTGCCCGGGGGGCGGAACATTCAGTACTTC.

The chain couples TRBV6-1 to TRBJ2-3; no firm D call. The CDR3 length is 16 residues. V was shortened by 2 bases and J by 0 bases, with 12 bases between the two germline ends. CDR1 and CDR2 (germline): MNHNS, SASEGT. This CDR3 is CASSESGWLSTDTQYF. The CDR3 DNA follows: TGTGCCAGCAGTGAATCTGGCTGGCTGAGCACAGATACGCAGTATTTT.

V is TRBV19 and J is TRBJ1-2; 10 bases agree with TRBD1. Germline CDR1 is LNHDA and CDR2 is SQIVND (reference sequence). After removal of 6 bases from V and 2 bases from J, the junction contained 6 bases not matched to a gene. The CDR3 has 15 amino acids. The CDR3 sequence: CASRRDRGPNYGYTF. In DNA, the CDR3 is TGTGCCAGTAGAAGAGACAGGGGGCCGAACTATGGCTACACCTTC.

This rearrangement joins TRBV11-2 to TRBJ2-1; the D gene could be TRBD1 or TRBD2 (5 bases each). Per the germline V gene, CDR1 is SGHAT and CDR2 is FQNNGV. This CDR3 has 12 amino acids. The V gene lost 5 bases and the J gene lost 8 bases, with 10 bases spanning the gap. The CDR3 DNA reads TGTGCCAGCAGCCCAGAGGGGCATGAGCAGTTCTTC. This translates into CASSPEGHEQFF.

About this clone: The DNA is omitted, as the CDR3 cannot be located on it reliably, and the CDR3 follows TCRdb's listing. The J gene is TRBJ2-3, the V gene TRBV21-1. TRBV21-1 is deemed a pseudogene. The CDR3 contains 15 residues when both ends are counted. The CDR3 sequence: CASSKWGIGTDTQYF.

The rearrangement links TRBV5-1 to TRBJ2-1; TRBD2 matches at 14 bases. The CDR3 is 14 amino acids. Per the germline V gene, CDR1 is SGHRS and CDR2 is YFSETQ. The J segment lost 14 bases and the V segment lost 5 bases, leaving 9 bases of the junction unmatched. CDR3 sequence: CASRPGLAGESEFF. CDR3 bases: TGCGCCAGCAGACCGGGACTAGCGGGAGAATCTGAGTTCTTC.